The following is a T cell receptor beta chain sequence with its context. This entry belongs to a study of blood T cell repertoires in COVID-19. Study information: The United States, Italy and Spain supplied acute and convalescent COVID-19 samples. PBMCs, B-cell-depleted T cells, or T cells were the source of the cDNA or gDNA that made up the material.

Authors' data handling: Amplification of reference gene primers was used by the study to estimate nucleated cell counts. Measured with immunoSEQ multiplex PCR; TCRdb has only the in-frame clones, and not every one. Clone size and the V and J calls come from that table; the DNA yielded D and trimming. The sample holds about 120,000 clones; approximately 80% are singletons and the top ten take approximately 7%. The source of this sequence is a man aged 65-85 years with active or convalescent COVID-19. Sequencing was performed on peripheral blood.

The CDR3 DNA reads as TGTGCCAGCAGCTTAGTACTGGGGGGCCAAGAGACCCAGTACTTC. Its protein product is CASSLVLGGQETQYF. The rearrangement links TRBV7-2 to TRBJ2-5; the D gene is possibly TRBD2 (6 bases). In germline, CDR1 is SGHTA, CDR2 FQGNSA. Trimming cost V 1 base and J 1 base, with 10 bases left between them. The CDR3 consists of 15 residues.